This record looks at one T cell receptor beta chain sequence and its context. Its antigen is undetermined. The sample comes from a study of T-cell memory formation after mild COVID-19. Points from the study as a whole: Researchers report contracting CD4+ clones mostly in CM and EM, with CD8+ clones in EMRA.

Constant-segment primers served in 5'RACE that generated TCR alpha and TCR beta cDNA libraries bearing sample barcodes and UMIs. TCRdb recomputed calls from the 5' RACE reads with MiXCR, one row per CDR3 protein. The sample holds 470,000 or so distinct CDR3 sequences; 15% to 25% are singletons and the top ten take 8.4%. Trimming cost V 0 bases and J 0 bases, with 12 bases left between them. Germline V lookup: CDR1 ENHRY, CDR2 SYGVKD. CDR3 size: 16 residues. The sequence was obtained from an adult woman who had mild COVID-19 (a few samples of this study predate the infection). Cell type and time point are not known. The J gene is TRBJ2-7, the V gene TRBV10-3, with D possibly being TRBD1 or TRBD2 (5 bases each). The material sequenced was PBMCs or a T cell subset sorted from them (not recorded which). The CDR3 loop reads CAISESFQGASYEQYF. The CDR3 DNA follows: TGTGCCATCAGTGAGTCCTTCCAGGGAGCCTCCTACGAGCAGTACTTC.